A single sample gave rise to the 31 T cell receptor beta chains below, sequenced in a study of cytomegalovirus exposure and HLA in healthy donors. Primers: 60 Vbeta forward and 13 Jbeta reverse. Clones were read by immunoSEQ multiplex PCR, and TCRdb kept only the in-frame ones, dropping some. The sample includes tens of thousands of clones. Sequenced sample: PBMCs. The receptors here all came from a man aged 45 to 65 in good health and CMV-seropositive.

The chain carries TRBV11-2 and TRBJ2-7, with 7 nucleotides matching TRBD1. The germline CDR1 and CDR2 sequences are SGHAT and FQNNGV. The CDR3 extends over 13 amino acids. With 5 bases clipped from V and 2 bases from J, the junction kept 3 bases outside the gene matches. The CDR3 sequence is CASSVGQTYEQYF. The DNA of the CDR3 is TGTGCCAGCAGCGTGGGACAGACCTACGAGCAGTACTTC.

This chain links TRBV7-9 with TRBJ2-7, with TRBD1 identical over 8 bases. Trimming at V came to 3 bases and at J to 7 bases, leaving 5 bases not matched to a gene. The CDR3 extends over 13 amino acids. Germline-derived CDR1 and CDR2 are SEHNR and FQNEAQ (reference sequence). CDR3 DNA: TGTGCCAGCAGCTTGACAGGGGCGGGGGAGCAGTACTTC. This sequence encodes CASSLTGAGEQYF.

J is TRBJ2-6 and V is TRBV30; D is possibly TRBD1 (5 bases). The CDR3 is made up of 16 amino acids. Germline CDR1 and CDR2: GTSNPN and SVGIG (reference sequence). Trimming pared 1 base from V and 2 bases from J, leaving 12 bases between. The CDR3 DNA reads as TGTGCCTGGAGTGCGCCAGGGTTGACTGGGGCCAACGTCCTGACTTTC. Translating it yields CAWSAPGLTGANVLTF.

The V and J genes are TRBV6-1 and TRBJ1-3; 7 nucleotides agree with TRBD1. The CDR3 contains 14 residues. V trimming: 6 bases; J trimming: 4 bases; junction bases outside the gene matches: 6. In germline, CDR1 is MNHNS, CDR2 SASEGT. CDR3 nucleotide sequence: TGTGCCAGCAGCCCGGGACAGCCAGGAAACACCATATATTTT. Translating it yields CASSPGQPGNTIYF.

The chain uses TRBV19 and TRBJ1-2; D gene uncertain. CDR1 LNHDA and CDR2 SQIVND come from the germline V gene (reference sequence). The V end was cut by 9 bases, the J end by 2 bases, with 19 bases between. This CDR3 has 15 residues. The CDR3 bases are TGTGCCAGCCAGCGCTCAGCTTTCTCAAACTATGGCTACACCTTC. It specifies CASQRSAFSNYGYTF. The variable domain in full, with the rest retrieved from reference TRBV19 and TRBJ1-2, is DGGITQSPKYLFRKEGQNVTLSCEQNLNHDAMYWYRQDPGQGLRLIYYSQIVNDFQKGDIAEGYSVSREKKESFPLTVTSAQKNPTAFYLCASQRSAFSNYGYTFGSGTRLTVV.

The V and J genes are TRBV28 and TRBJ2-7; 10 bases agree with TRBD1. The V and J ends lost 4 bases and 0 bases, in that order; junction bases with no gene match: 3. Looked up from germline, CDR1 is MDHEN and CDR2 is SYDVKM. The CDR3 has 15 residues. CDR3 loop: CASSWGQGISYEQYF. CDR3 in DNA: TGTGCCAGCAGTTGGGGACAGGGGATCTCCTACGAGCAGTACTTC.

The CDR3 sequence is CASSPSAGVWLETQYF. The CDR3 coding sequence is TGTGCCAGCAGCCCCTCGGCGGGGGTTTGGCTCGAGACCCAGTACTTC. The chain joins TRBV6-6 to TRBJ2-5, with 7 bases lining up with TRBD2. This CDR3 has 16 residues. Germline V gene data show CDR1 as MNHNY and CDR2 as SVGAGI (reference sequence). The V gene end was trimmed by 6 bases and the J gene end by 5 bases; junction bases not matched to a gene: 15.

V and J are TRBV27 and TRBJ2-5; 8 nucleotides line up with TRBD2. Germline CDR1 is MNHEY and CDR2 is SMNVEV (reference sequence). The V and J ends lost 7 bases and 4 bases, in that order; junction bases with no gene match: 5. The CDR3 loop spans 13 amino acids. The CDR3 DNA sequence: TGTGCCAGCAAAATCCTAGCGGGAGAGACCCAGTACTTC. Its translation: CASKILAGETQYF.

The chain links TRBV21-1 to TRBJ2-7; the table gives TRBD2 as D, unverified against the DNA. TRBV21-1 is a pseudogene segment. The CDR3 sequence is 12 residues long. The CDR3 region is CASSKGRSEQYF. The CDR3 nucleotides read TGTGCCAGCAGCAAAGGAAGGAGCGAGCAGTACTTC.

The rearrangement links TRBV29-1 to TRBJ2-7; D is perhaps TRBD1 (5 bases). Trimming pared 6 bases from V and 3 bases from J, leaving 9 bases between. The CDR3 sequence is 11 residues long. Looked up from germline, CDR1 is SQVTM and CDR2 is ANQGSEA. In DNA, the CDR3 is TGCAGCGTAGAACAGGACTACGAGCAGTACTTC. Encoded protein: CSVEQDYEQYF.

This chain uses TRBV4-2 with TRBJ2-5, with TRBD2 as a possible D gene (6 bases). Trimming cost V 0 bases and J 1 base, with 12 bases left between them. The germline gives CDR1 LGHNA, CDR2 YNFKEQ. This CDR3 has 16 amino acids. CDR3 in DNA: TGTGCCAGCAGCCAAGATGAGCGGGCGGCCCAAGAGACCCAGTACTTC. This codes for CASSQDERAAQETQYF.

About this clone: At one end, the junction sequence differs from germline, possibly due to a read error. The rearrangement links TRBV4-1 to TRBJ2-3; no definite D call. The CDR3 has 12 amino acids. Germline CDR1 and CDR2: MGHRA and YSYEKL. The CDR3 spells CASRQDGDTQYF. In DNA form, the CDR3 reads TGCGCCAGCAGACAAGACGGGGATACGCAGTATTTT.

V and J are TRBV18 and TRBJ2-2; weak D call: TRBD1 (5 bases). Looked up from germline, CDR1 is KGHSH and CDR2 is LQKENI. The CDR3 has 16 residues. V was cut by 3 bases and J by 0 bases, with 11 bases left in between. The CDR3 sequence: CASSPTVISNTGELFF. DNA of the CDR3: TGTGCCAGCTCACCGACAGTAATTTCGAACACCGGGGAGCTGTTTTTT. Full variable domain (remainder filled in from reference TRBV18 and TRBJ2-2): NAGVMQNPRHLVRRRGQEARLRCSPMKGHSHVYWYRQLPEEGLKFMVYLQKENIIDESGMPKERFSAEFPKEGPSILRIQQVVRGDSAAYFCASSPTVISNTGELFFGEGSRLTVL.

The chain uses TRBV18 and TRBJ2-5; no clear D. V lost 6 bases to trimming and J lost 5 bases, with 7 bases between them. Germline V gene lookup returns CDR1 KGHSH and CDR2 LQKENI. There are 11 residues in the CDR3. The CDR3, as DNA: TGTGCCAGCTCTCCCGCGGAGACCCAGTACTTC. Residues: CASSPAETQYF.

This CDR3 is CASSTKGGYEQYF. As DNA, the CDR3 is TGTGCCAGCAGCACCAAAGGGGGCTACGAGCAGTACTTC. The J gene is TRBJ2-7, the V gene TRBV14; the D gene is possibly TRBD1 (6 bases). V was trimmed by 5 bases and J by 3 bases, leaving 11 bases between them. The V gene's germline CDR1 is SGHDN and CDR2 FVKESK. The CDR3 sequence is 13 residues long.

The chain couples TRBV5-6 to TRBJ1-3; possibly TRBD1 for D (6 bases). Trimming took off 0 bases at V and 2 bases at J, with 12 bases between the two ends. This CDR3 is built from 16 residues. Germline V gene sequence: CDR1 SGHDT, CDR2 YYEEEE. As DNA, the CDR3 is TGTGCCAGCAGCTTGGAAGGGGGTTTTACTGGAAACACCATATATTTT. Its translation is CASSLEGGFTGNTIYF. Filled out from reference TRBV5-6 and TRBJ1-3, the complete variable domain reads DAGVTQSPTHLIKTRGQQVTLRCSPKSGHDTVSWYQQALGQGPQFIFQYYEEEERQRGNFPDRFSGHQFPNYSSELNVNALLLGDSALYLCASSLEGGFTGNTIYFGEGSWLTVV.

CDR3 in amino acids: CSVGGGQGVRNPGELFF. The CDR3 DNA reads as TGCAGCGTTGGGGGAGGACAGGGCGTAAGAAATCCCGGGGAGCTGTTTTTT. This chain uses TRBV29-1 with TRBJ2-2; 8 bases line up with TRBD1. CDR1 and CDR2 from the germline V gene are SQVTM and ANQGSEA. This CDR3 has 17 residues. The V and J ends lost 4 bases and 6 bases, in that order; junction bases with no gene match: 16.

The gene calls are TRBV11-2 and TRBJ2-1; TRBD1 matches at 8 bases. CDR3 length: 15 amino acids. From germline, CDR1 is SGHAT and CDR2 FQNNGV. After removal of 5 bases from V and 7 bases from J, the junction contained 10 bases not matched to a gene. Here the CDR3 reads CASSPLRGQGNEQFF. The CDR3 coding sequence is TGTGCCAGCAGCCCTCTTCGAGGACAGGGAAATGAGCAGTTCTTC.

This chain joins TRBV29-1 and TRBJ2-1; TRBD2 is a possible D gene (7 bases). Germline V gene sequence: CDR1 SQVTM, CDR2 ANQGSEA. V lost 4 bases, J lost 10 bases, and 11 bases lay in between. The CDR3 has 11 amino acids. DNA of the CDR3: TGCAGCGTTGGCGGGGGCAGGGAGCAGTTCTTC. The encoded protein is CSVGGGREQFF.

The V gene is TRBV15, the J gene TRBJ2-6; no clear D gene. Per the germline V gene, CDR1 is LNHNV and CDR2 is YYDKDF (reference sequence). Trimming shortened V by 0 bases and J by 1 base, and 7 bases separated the two germline ends. CDR3 length equals 16 residues. The CDR3, as DNA: TGTGCCACCAGCAGAGATCACGGGTCTGGGGCCAACGTCCTGACTTTC. Translated, it gives CATSRDHGSGANVLTF.

As DNA, the CDR3 is TGTGCCAGTAGTCATCCCGACAGGGAGAACACCGGGGAGCTGTTTTTT. As protein: CASSHPDRENTGELFF. The gene calls are TRBV19 and TRBJ2-2; 7 positions agree with TRBD1. Germline values: CDR1 LNHDA, CDR2 SQIVND (reference sequence). The trim removed 5 bases at V and 1 base at J, leaving 7 bases unmatched. The CDR3 runs to 16 residues.

V usage is TRBV7-2 and J usage is TRBJ2-1; 12 nucleotides align to TRBD2. The CDR3 sequence is 16 residues long. The trim removed 5 bases at V and 4 bases at J, leaving 6 bases unmatched. Germline-derived CDR1 and CDR2 are SGHTA and FQGNSA. CDR3 loop: CASSTRTSGAYNEQFF. As DNA, the CDR3 is TGTGCCAGCAGCACCCGGACTAGCGGGGCGTACAATGAGCAGTTCTTC.

V is TRBV18 and J is TRBJ1-1, with D tentatively TRBD1 (6 bases). The CDR3 consists of 14 residues. Trimming took 3 bases from V and 7 from J, leaving 15 bases between them. The V gene's germline CDR1 is KGHSH and CDR2 LQKENI. For the CDR3, the DNA is TGTGCCAGCTCACCTAAACAGGGTTTGGGTGAAGCTTTCTTT. It translates to CASSPKQGLGEAFF. Variable domain in full (rest from reference TRBV18 and TRBJ1-1): NAGVMQNPRHLVRRRGQEARLRCSPMKGHSHVYWYRQLPEEGLKFMVYLQKENIIDESGMPKERFSAEFPKEGPSILRIQQVVRGDSAAYFCASSPKQGLGEAFFGQGTRLTVV.

The chain uses TRBV5-1 and TRBJ1-4, with D unresolved. The CDR3 consists of 18 residues. The V gene's germline CDR1 is SGHRS and CDR2 YFSETQ. Trimming took 1 base from V and 0 from J, leaving 16 bases between them. The CDR3 nucleotides read TGCGCCAGCAGCTTGTCACCAACGGGAGATCCAACTAATGAAAAACTGTTTTTT. It is translated as CASSLSPTGDPTNEKLFF.

The V and J genes are TRBV6-5 and TRBJ1-1; TRBD1 might be the D (6 bases). Trimming pared 6 bases from V and 1 base from J, leaving 12 bases between. The CDR3 is 14 residues long. Germline V gene lookup returns CDR1 MNHEY and CDR2 SVGAGI. The CDR3 DNA reads as TGTGCCAGCAGAAACCCACAGGGGAACACTGAAGCTTTCTTT. It yields the protein CASRNPQGNTEAFF.

The chain links TRBV30 to TRBJ1-5; 7 bases match TRBD1. This CDR3 has 13 residues. Germline V gives CDR1 GTSNPN, CDR2 SVGIG (reference sequence). V dropped 5 bases and J dropped 1; count of bases not matched to a gene: 2. The CDR3 protein is CAWGGQSNQPQHF. CDR3 nucleotides: TGTGCCTGGGGGGGACAGAGCAATCAGCCCCAGCATTTT. The variable domain in full, completed from reference TRBV30 and TRBJ1-5, reads SQTIHQWPATLVQPVGSPLSLECTVEGTSNPNLYWYRQAAGRGLQLLFYSVGIGQISSEVPQNLSASRPQDRQFILSSKKLLLSDSGFYLCAWGGQSNQPQHFGDGTRLSIL.

V and J are TRBV5-6 and TRBJ2-5; 8 bases are a match to TRBD1. Germline loops: CDR1 SGHDT, CDR2 YYEEEE. The trim removed 4 bases at V and 4 bases at J, leaving 15 bases unmatched. The CDR3 runs 17 residues. Written as DNA, the CDR3 is TGTGCCAGCAGCCCAACCCGGACAGGGTTGGGCACAGAGACCCAGTACTTC. As protein: CASSPTRTGLGTETQYF.

The rearrangement links TRBV18 to TRBJ1-1; D gene unclear. Germline V lookup: CDR1 KGHSH, CDR2 LQKENI. This CDR3 spans 11 amino acids. V lost 6 bases and J lost 2, with 4 bases in between. CDR3 protein: CASSQNTEAFF. DNA for the CDR3: TGTGCCAGCTCCCAAAACACTGAAGCTTTCTTT.

The rearrangement joins TRBV28 to TRBJ2-5; 8 bases match TRBD2. Germline CDR1 and CDR2: MDHEN and SYDVKM. The length of the CDR3 is 14 residues. V shed 2 bases, J shed 1 base, and the junction held 0 bases outside the gene matches. The CDR3 sequence: CASSLTSGQETQYF. The CDR3 DNA is TGTGCCAGCAGTTTAACTAGCGGCCAAGAGACCCAGTACTTC.

This rearrangement joins TRBV6-1 to TRBJ1-2, with 9 nucleotides matching TRBD1. With 2 bases clipped from V and 6 bases from J, the junction kept 10 bases outside the gene matches. Germline V lookup: CDR1 MNHNS, CDR2 SASEGT. The CDR3 has 16 residues. Here the CDR3 DNA reads TGTGCCAGCAGTGAACGGGACAGGGTCCCAACCAATGGCTACACCTTC. This encodes CASSERDRVPTNGYTF.

The chain joins TRBV4-3 to TRBJ1-1; no clear D gene. The CDR3 has 14 residues. Germline CDR1 reads LGHNA; CDR2 reads YSLEER. V was cut by 1 base and J by 5 bases, with 11 bases left in between. CDR3 coding DNA: TGCGCCAGCAGCCAAGTAGACCAGGTGACTGAAGCTTTCTTT. It yields the protein CASSQVDQVTEAFF.